A selection of T cell receptor beta chains follows, all from one sample in a study of CD8+ T cells in alopecia areata. Using immunoSEQ multiplex PCR, the repertoire was profiled, and TCRdb retains in-frame clones only, with some absent. The profile shows over 150,000 clones, 50% to 65% of them singletons. The sample here was CD4+ T cells sorted from blood, taken at week 24, from a patient treated with tofacitinib. Receptors were obtained from a human donor with alopecia areata. Each CDR3 is given with its conserved first and last residue. D genes are given only for firm matches. Not every row has a clone size; where given, it reads once, few, many or a size class.

d_gene	abundance	v_gene	j_gene	CDR3aa	CDR3nt
.	.	TRBV5-1	TRBJ2-3	CASKQRNRDTDTQYF	TGCGCCAGCAAGCAACGAAACAGAGACACAGATACGCAGTATTTT
TRBD1	few	TRBV30	TRBJ2-5	CAWSVGLDREETQYF	TGTGCCTGGAGTGTAGGGCTTGACAGGGAAGAGACCCAGTACTTC
TRBD2	.	TRBV5-1	TRBJ2-5	CASSLQPAGGAETQYF	TGCGCCAGCAGCTTACAACCCGCGGGGGGCGCAGAGACCCAGTACTTC
.	.	TRBV6-1	TRBJ1-6	CASSDRQGQSPLHF	TGTGCCAGCAGTGACCGCCAGGGTCAATCACCCCTCCACTTT
.	.	TRBV18	TRBJ2-1	CASSPPSGLGNEQFF	TGTGCCAGCTCACCACCGTCCGGTTTGGGCAATGAGCAGTTCTTC
.	.	TRBV18	TRBJ2-2	CASSVSPRRSNTGELFF	TGTGCCAGCTCAGTATCCCCGAGACGGTCAAACACCGGGGAGCTGTTTTTT
.	.	TRBV2	TRBJ1-1	CASSEERFTEAFF	TGTGCCAGCAGTGAGGAACGGTTCACTGAAGCTTTCTTT
.	once	TRBV7-8	TRBJ1-5	CASSPIQDQPQHF	TGTGCCAGCAGCCCGATACAAGATCAGCCCCAGCATTTT
.	few	TRBV6-1	TRBJ1-2	CASSERGRRDGYTF	TGTGCCAGCAGTGAGAGGGGGAGGAGGGATGGCTACACCTTC
.	.	TRBV5-1	TRBJ1-4	CASSLAQGGGEKLFF	TGCGCCAGCAGCTTGGCCCAGGGAGGTGGGGAAAAACTGTTTTTT
.	.	TRBV29-1	TRBJ1-1	CSVVRILNTEAFF	TGCAGCGTTGTCAGGATCTTGAACACTGAAGCTTTCTTT
.	.	TRBV5-1	TRBJ1-2	CASSSPGSRVGYTF	TGCGCCAGCAGCTCCCCCGGTTCGAGGGTTGGCTACACCTTC
TRBD1	few	TRBV5-1	TRBJ2-7	CASSFGQGGNEQYF	TGCGCCAGCAGCTTCGGACAGGGGGGCAACGAGCAGTACTTC
TRBD2	.	TRBV6-5	TRBJ2-1	CASSFGGSGGYNEQFF	TGTGCCAGCAGTTTCGGTGGTAGCGGGGGGTACAATGAGCAGTTCTTC
.	.	TRBV11-2	TRBJ1-2	CASSFDNTYGYTF	TGTGCCAGCAGCTTTGACAACACCTATGGCTACACCTTC
.	.	TRBV27	TRBJ2-5	CASRGRRLQETQYF	TGTGCCAGCAGAGGGCGGCGGCTGCAAGAGACCCAGTACTTC
.	.	TRBV30	TRBJ1-5	CAWSDTFRAQHF	TGTGCCTGGAGCGATACTTTTCGAGCCCAGCATTTT
TRBD1	.	TRBV19	TRBJ1-6	CASSTYRDRGSPLHF	TGTGCCAGTAGTACCTACCGGGACAGGGGATCACCCCTCCACTTT
.	.	TRBV5-1	TRBJ1-6	CASSLGQEWTPLHF	TGCGCCAGCAGCTTGGGACAGGAATGGACACCCCTCCACTTT
.	.	TRBV29-1	TRBJ2-4	CSVVPRRGDIQYF	TGCAGCGTTGTTCCTAGGCGAGGGGACATTCAGTACTTC
.	.	TRBV5-1	TRBJ1-1	CASSLAANPTEAFF	TGCGCCAGCAGCTTGGCAGCTAATCCTACTGAAGCTTTCTTT
.	.	TRBV25-1	TRBJ2-2	CASSLTSTNTGELFF	TGTGCCAGCAGTTTGACAAGCACGAACACCGGGGAGCTGTTTTTT
.	.	TRBV2	TRBJ1-1	CASSVGQLNTEAFF	TGTGCCAGCAGTGTAGGACAGCTGAACACTGAAGCTTTCTTT
TRBD1	.	TRBV13	TRBJ2-7	CASSPDRGTYEQYF	TGTGCCAGCAGCCCGGACAGGGGTACCTACGAGCAGTACTTC
.	few	TRBV2	TRBJ2-7	CASSDQGGGHEQYF	TGTGCCAGCAGTGACCAGGGAGGGGGCCACGAGCAGTACTTC
TRBD2	few	TRBV19	TRBJ2-3	CASSIELAGGTDTQYF	TGTGCCAGTAGTATAGAACTAGCGGGGGGCACAGATACGCAGTATTTT
.	few	TRBV19	TRBJ2-3	CASKQGPTDTQYF	TGTGCCAGTAAGCAGGGCCCCACAGATACGCAGTATTTT
TRBD2	.	TRBV27	TRBJ2-3	CASSPGLAVDTQYF	TGTGCCAGCAGTCCGGGACTAGCAGTAGATACGCAGTATTTT
.	.	TRBV10-3	TRBJ1-2	CAISEGGVGYGYTF	TGTGCCATCAGTGAAGGAGGGGTCGGCTATGGCTACACCTTC
.	.	TRBV29-1	TRBJ2-2	CSVGDQGNTGELFF	TGCAGCGTTGGGGACCAAGGGAACACCGGGGAGCTGTTTTTT
.	few	TRBV4-1	TRBJ1-2	CASSQEVAGGYGYTF	TGCGCCAGCAGCCAAGAAGTGGCGGGGGGCTATGGCTACACCTTC
.	.	TRBV15	TRBJ1-4	CATSRDIGEAGEKLFF	TGTGCCACCAGCAGAGATATAGGGGAGGCAGGTGAAAAACTGTTTTTT
.	.	TRBV29-1	TRBJ2-2	CSVAPSSGELFF	TGCAGCGTTGCTCCTTCCTCCGGGGAGCTGTTTTTT
.	.	TRBV30	TRBJ2-6	CAWSGASGANVLTF	TGTGCCTGGAGTGGGGCCTCTGGGGCCAACGTCCTGACTTTC
.	few	TRBV30	TRBJ1-2	CAWMGRRAREDINYGYTF	TGTGCCTGGATGGGTCGCCGAGCGCGGGAGGACATTAACTATGGCTACACCTTC
.	few	TRBV5-5	TRBJ1-5	CASSLRLELGSQPQHF	TGTGCCAGCAGCTTGAGGCTTGAATTGGGGAGTCAGCCCCAGCATTTT
.	.	TRBV29-1	TRBJ2-4	CSVQAETGLIAKNIQYF	TGCAGCGTCCAGGCGGAGACAGGACTCATAGCCAAAAACATTCAGTACTTC
.	.	TRBV6-5	TRBJ2-5	CASELYQETQYF	TGTGCCAGCGAATTATACCAAGAGACCCAGTACTTC
.	.	TRBV19	TRBJ2-5	CASSIGVAARGTQYF	TGTGCCAGTAGTATAGGGGTAGCGGCCCGTGGGACCCAGTACTTC
.	few	TRBV29-1	TRBJ1-3	CSATQSSGNTIYF	TGCAGCGCGACCCAGAGCTCTGGAAACACCATATATTTT
.	.	TRBV18	TRBJ2-1	CASSPVGQYNEQFF	TGTGCCAGCTCACCCGTCGGACAGTACAATGAGCAGTTCTTC
.	few	TRBV21-1	TRBJ1-1	CASSKDGWGVFTEAFF	TGTGCCAGCAGCAAAGACGGTTGGGGAGTTTTCACTGAAGCTTTCTTT
.	.	TRBV2	TRBJ1-1	CASRMNTEAFF	TGTGCCAGCAGGATGAACACTGAAGCTTTCTTT
TRBD2	.	TRBV7-2	TRBJ2-2	CASSLVRLAGGNTGELFF	TGTGCCAGCAGCTTAGTAAGGCTAGCGGGGGGGAACACCGGGGAGCTGTTTTTT
.	.	TRBV29-1	TRBJ2-1	CSARRDNSYNEQFF	TGCAGCGCTAGACGGGATAACTCCTACAATGAGCAGTTCTTC
.	.	TRBV4-2	TRBJ1-5	CASSQDRDSNQPQHF	TGTGCCAGCAGCCAAGATAGGGATAGCAATCAGCCCCAGCATTTT
.	.	TRBV29-1	TRBJ2-2	CSFSRTVNTGELFF	TGCAGCTTCTCTAGGACAGTTAACACCGGGGAGCTGTTTTTT
.	few	TRBV4-1	TRBJ2-7	CASSHQPRRKSYEQYF	TGCGCCAGCAGCCACCAGCCGAGACGAAAATCCTACGAGCAGTACTTC
.	.	TRBV5-6	TRBJ1-2	CASSLGGRHYGYTF	TGTGCCAGCAGCCTGGGGGGACGGCACTATGGCTACACCTTC
.	.	TRBV29-1	TRBJ2-3	CSVAEFGPDTQYF	TGCAGCGTTGCCGAGTTCGGCCCAGATACGCAGTATTTT
TRBD1	.	TRBV30	TRBJ2-1	CAWRTGGGFQFF	TGTGCCTGGAGGACAGGGGGCGGCTTTCAGTTCTTC